Shown below are 8 T cell receptor beta chains from a single sample sequenced in a study of blood T cell repertoires in COVID-19. Data came from immunoSEQ multiplex PCR; TCRdb stores just in-frame clones and leaves some out. The sample records 220,000 or so clones, 70% to 85% being singletons. The specimen sequenced was PBMCs or T cells enriched from blood (not recorded which). These receptors all stem from a woman aged 40 to 49 with acute COVID-19.

The gene calls are TRBV4-2 and TRBJ2-3; 14 bases are shared with TRBD2. CDR1 is LGHNA, CDR2 YNFKEQ, per germline. The CDR3 is 19 amino acids. The J segment lost 0 bases and the V segment lost 2 bases, leaving 7 bases of the junction unmatched. The CDR3 DNA reads TGTGCCAGCAGCCAAAGACTAGCGGGAGGGTCCCCTAGCACAGATACGCAGTATTTT. This gives the protein CASSQRLAGGSPSTDTQYF.

J is TRBJ1-1 and V is TRBV10-1, with D perhaps TRBD1 (5 bases). Germline values: CDR1 WNHNN, CDR2 SYGVQD (reference sequence). The CDR3 runs 13 residues. With 2 bases removed from V and 3 bases from J, the gap between germline ends came to 7 bases. The CDR3 coding sequence is TGCGCCAGCAGTGAGCGGGGGGACACTGAAGCTTTCTTT. This sequence encodes CASSERGDTEAFF.

The chain employs TRBV14 and TRBJ2-1; 9 nucleotides line up with TRBD2. With 3 bases clipped from V and 7 bases from J, the junction kept 7 bases outside the gene matches. The germline gives CDR1 SGHDN, CDR2 FVKESK. The CDR3 runs 15 residues. The CDR3 nucleotides are TGTGCCAGCAGCCAGGGACTAGCCGGGTTGAATGAGCAGTTCTTC. It specifies CASSQGLAGLNEQFF.

V gene TRBV23-1 combines with J gene TRBJ2-2; 9 nucleotides align to TRBD1. TRBV23-1 counts as an open reading frame of uncertain function. The CDR3 contains 15 residues. After removal of 6 bases from V and 5 bases from J, the junction contained 7 bases not matched to a gene. In nucleotides, the CDR3 is TGCGCCAGCAGCCTATACGGACAGGGGACCGGGGAGCTGTTTTTT. Translating it yields CASSLYGQGTGELFF.

This sequence joins TRBV5-6 and TRBJ2-7; D is possibly TRBD2 (6 bases). Germline assignment: CDR1 SGHDT and CDR2 YYEEEE. Trimming shortened V by 2 bases and J by 4 bases, and 13 bases separated the two germline ends. The CDR3 length is 14 residues. The CDR3 here is CASSFAGPTYEQYF. The CDR3 DNA sequence: TGTGCCAGCAGCTTTGCGGGACCCACGTACGAGCAGTACTTC.

The chain uses TRBV5-6 and TRBJ1-2; TRBD1 agrees at 7 bases. In germline, CDR1 is SGHDT, CDR2 YYEEEE. The CDR3 extends over 15 amino acids. V lost 3 bases, J lost 5 bases, and 10 bases stayed unmatched. This CDR3 reads CASSSKGQVRYGYTF. The CDR3, as DNA: TGTGCCAGCAGCTCCAAAGGACAGGTCCGATATGGCTACACCTTC.

The chain employs TRBV5-6 and TRBJ2-3; possible D gene TRBD1, 5 bases. V lost 2 bases and J lost 2, with 15 bases in between. The germline CDR1 and CDR2 sequences are SGHDT and YYEEEE. The CDR3 sequence is 16 residues long. The chain's CDR3 is CASSFSPQGTTDTQYF. The CDR3 DNA follows: TGTGCCAGCAGCTTTAGCCCCCAGGGAACCACAGATACGCAGTATTTT.

The chain recombines TRBV28 with TRBJ1-1; TRBD1 agrees at 7 bases. This CDR3 region has 14 residues. From germline, CDR1 is MDHEN and CDR2 SYDVKM. J was trimmed by 8 bases and V by 1 base; bases with no gene match: 7. The CDR3 DNA reads as TGTGCCAGCAGTTTATCGCACAGGGGAGCCGAAGCTTTCTTT. As protein: CASSLSHRGAEAFF.